This is a list of T cell receptor beta chains from one sample in a study of blood T cell repertoires in COVID-19. Clones were sequenced by immunoSEQ multiplex PCR, and TCRdb holds only the in-frame ones, with some missing. The data contain about 200,000 clones, about nine tenths of them singletons. Sequences were obtained from peripheral blood. These TCRs come from a man aged 80 or over with acute or convalescent COVID-19. CDR3s include the opening cysteine and the closing phenylalanine or tryptophan. D genes are given only for firm matches. For some rows the clone size is stated as once, few or many, or as a class when expanded; others skip it.

CDR3 protein	CDR3 DNA	D gene	V gene	J gene	clone size
CASSSRLGVTDTQYF	TGTGCCAGCAGCTCCCGTTTAGGGGTGACAGATACGCAGTATTTT	NA	TRBV11-2	TRBJ2-3	NA
CASRSQGNEKLFF	TGTGCCAGCAGATCACAGGGGAATGAAAAACTGTTTTTT	TRBD1	TRBV28	TRBJ1-4	NA
CASSATSTDTQYF	TGTGCCAGCAGCGCTACTAGCACAGATACGCAGTATTTT	NA	TRBV9	TRBJ2-3	NA
CASSPGRGSSTDTQYF	TGCGCCAGCAGTCCCGGGAGGGGGAGTAGCACAGATACGCAGTATTTT	TRBD2	TRBV5-1	TRBJ2-3	NA
CASSTTGMGNQPQHF	TGTGCCAGCTCAACGACAGGGATGGGCAATCAGCCCCAGCATTTT	TRBD1	TRBV18	TRBJ1-5	once
CASSQGAGIREPQHF	TGTGCCAGCAGCCAAGGTGCAGGGATCAGAGAGCCCCAGCATTTT	NA	TRBV16	TRBJ1-5	NA
CASSFRGSAENTEAFF	TGCGCCAGCAGCTTTCGAGGAAGTGCGGAGAACACTGAAGCTTTCTTT	NA	TRBV5-1	TRBJ1-1	NA
CASSRGPPNIYEQYF	TGTGCCAGCAGCCGAGGGCCCCCAAACATATACGAGCAGTACTTC	NA	TRBV6-5	TRBJ2-7	NA
CASSLVRGTYNEQFF	TGTGCCAGCAGCTTAGTCAGGGGCACCTACAATGAGCAGTTCTTC	NA	TRBV11-1	TRBJ2-1	NA
CASSPSTGLSYGYTF	TGTGCCAGCTCACCTTCGACAGGGCTTAGCTATGGCTACACCTTC	TRBD1	TRBV18	TRBJ1-2	NA
CASSKAQGGSLRLGNTIYF	TGTGCCAGCAGCAAAGCGCAGGGCGGATCTTTAAGGCTCGGAAACACCATATATTTT	NA	TRBV21-1	TRBJ1-3	once
CASSRTGLVTEAFF	TGTGCCAGCAGTCGGACAGGGTTGGTCACTGAAGCTTTCTTT	TRBD1	TRBV28	TRBJ1-1	few
CASSYLGDTEAFF	TGTGCCAGCAGTTACTTAGGGGACACTGAAGCTTTCTTT	NA	TRBV6-5	TRBJ1-1	NA
CASRGQSNTEAFF	TGTGCCAGCAGGGGACAGTCTAACACTGAAGCTTTCTTT	TRBD1	TRBV27	TRBJ1-1	NA
CASSIGTSGTDTQYF	TGTGCCAGTAGTATAGGGACTAGCGGCACAGATACGCAGTATTTT	TRBD2	TRBV19	TRBJ2-3	NA
CASSLSGLAGKETQYF	TGTGCCAGCAGTTTGAGTGGACTAGCGGGAAAAGAGACCCAGTACTTC	TRBD2	TRBV28	TRBJ2-5	NA
CASSFISGVNEKLFF	TGTGCCAGCAGCTTCATCAGTGGAGTTAATGAAAAACTGTTTTTT	NA	TRBV7-6	TRBJ1-4	NA
CASSERDLGKREAEDTQYF	TGCGCCAGCAGTGAAAGAGACCTGGGCAAGCGGGAGGCGGAAGATACGCAGTATTTT	TRBD2	TRBV10-1	TRBJ2-3	NA
CASSFRGSSYNEQFF	TGTGCCAGCAGCTTTCGCGGGAGCTCCTACAATGAGCAGTTCTTC	TRBD2	TRBV5-4	TRBJ2-1	NA
CASSLSGNTIYF	TGTGCCAGCAGCCTGTCTGGAAACACCATATATTTT	NA	TRBV5-6	TRBJ1-3	NA
CASSSPGGNNQPQHF	TGTGCCAGCAGTTCCCCGGGAGGGAACAATCAGCCCCAGCATTTT	NA	TRBV28	TRBJ1-5	NA
CASSLAGQGVGKLFF	TGTGCCAGCAGCTTAGCGGGACAGGGAGTTGGAAAACTGTTTTTT	TRBD1	TRBV11-2	TRBJ1-4	NA
CASRANYEQYF	TGTGCCAGCAGAGCAAACTACGAGCAGTACTTC	NA	TRBV28	TRBJ2-7	NA
CASSGGQGGTNQPQHF	TGTGCCAGCAGTGGGGGGCAGGGGGGAACCAATCAGCCCCAGCATTTT	TRBD1	TRBV28	TRBJ1-5	NA
CSVEGRNTGELFF	TGCAGCGTTGAGGGCAGAAACACCGGGGAGCTGTTTTTT	NA	TRBV29-1	TRBJ2-2	few
CASSQGTVNTEAFF	TGCGCCAGCAGCCAGGGGACAGTGAACACTGAAGCTTTCTTT	TRBD1	TRBV5-1	TRBJ1-1	NA
CASSFRGKTQYF	TGTGCCAGCAGTTTTAGGGGGAAGACCCAGTACTTC	NA	TRBV12-3/TRBV12-4	TRBJ2-5	NA
CASLGTGLTDTQYF	TGTGCCAGCCTAGGGACAGGTCTGACAGATACGCAGTATTTT	TRBD1	TRBV2	TRBJ2-3	NA
CASSLVAIRRGELFF	TGCGCCAGCAGCTTGGTAGCCATCCGGCGGGGGGAGCTGTTTTTT	NA	TRBV5-1	TRBJ2-2	NA